This is a list of T cell receptor beta chains from one sample in a study of blood T cell repertoires in COVID-19. Assay used: immunoSEQ multiplex PCR; TCRdb lists only in-frame clones, some missing. The data show 200,000 to 250,000 clones, about 91% seen once. Specimen: peripheral blood. These receptors were taken from a man aged 18-30 years with active or convalescent COVID-19. The CDR3 runs from the conserved cysteine through the conserved F or W.

>TRBV5-1
CASSLRTSGRHTRELFF
>TRBV4-2
CASSPRASGAEDTQYF
>TRBV30
CAWSVQAGNNEKLFF
>TRBV12-5
CASGLGQVGGYTF
>TRBV28
CASSLVRGQPQHF
>TRBV3-1/TRBV3-2
CASSQDSGRDQPQHF
>TRBV6-5
CASIRLAGGTDTQYF
>TRBV19
CATTNRDRGTDTQYF
>TRBV2
CASSEVGGSFSYEQYF
>TRBV7-9
CASSSSGTGANYGYTF
>TRBV7-9
CASSVGQGGFYGYTF
>TRBV9
CASSAAPSGSGADTQYF
>TRBV27
CASGRGTATRNTEAFF
>TRBV10-3
CAISEGQGEDTQYF
>TRBV7-2
CASSLLPGSTDTQYF
>TRBV20-1
CSAVRDEQFF
>TRBV20-1
CSASPGGFGNTIYF
>TRBV30
CAWSKESYVQYF
>TRBV30
CAWSVSDRANSPLHF
>TRBV30
CAWASNMNTEAFF
>TRBV6-1
CASSDRGMVNTEAFF
>TRBV15
CATSRDQSGANQPQHF
>TRBV6-1
CASSPSGQGEKLFF
>TRBV5-1
CASSDRTGDYGYTF
>TRBV28
CASSFLGTSGVSTDTQYF
>TRBV7-3
CASSPQGGALGTGELFF
>TRBV4-3
CASSQAGQGVRSEKLFF
>TRBV29-1
CSAAGPKVDEQFF
>TRBV2
CASSQRRTEGNEQFF